This record looks at one T cell receptor (beta chain) sequence and its context. From germline, CDR1 is KGHSH and CDR2 LQKENI. The CDR3 length is 15 residues. The V end was cut by 4 bases, the J end by 4 bases, with 16 bases between. Repertoires were generated with immunoSEQ multiplex PCR, while TCRdb's copy carries only in-frame clones and drops some. The sample consists of some 10,000 clones, about 92% of them appearing once. The sample originates from a study of graft-versus-host responses after intestinal transplantation. This chain links TRBV18 with TRBJ1-1; D unclear. This sequence was found in a human patient who received an intestinal transplant, so some T cells may come from the graft donor. The material sequenced was PBMCs, taken less than 70 days after transplant. The CDR3 is CASSLDLGRRTEAFF. In nucleotides, the CDR3 is TGTGCCAGCTCACTCGACCTCGGGAGACGCACTGAAGCTTTCTTT.